The 2 T cell receptor beta chains in this list originate from one sample, sequenced in a study of cytomegalovirus exposure and HLA in healthy donors. Measured with immunoSEQ multiplex PCR; TCRdb has only the in-frame clones, and not every one. Among a few hundred thousand clones listed, around nine tenths were seen once. The sample taken for sequencing was PBMCs. The receptors here all came from a woman between 18 and 29 years old in good health and CMV-seronegative.

The J gene is TRBJ2-7, the V gene TRBV27; the match to TRBD1 covers 7 bases. The ends lost 5 bases at V and 3 bases at J; junction bases unmatched: 4. This CDR3 is built from 13 residues. The germline gives CDR1 MNHEY, CDR2 SMNVEV (reference sequence). The CDR3 protein is CASSLGQDYEQYF. CDR3 DNA sequence: TGTGCCAGCAGTCTAGGACAGGACTACGAGCAGTACTTC.

This clone has a handful of counts. This rearrangement joins TRBV25-1 to TRBJ2-2, with D perhaps matching TRBD2 (5 bases). CDR3 length: 13 amino acids. Trimming stripped 1 base from V and 7 bases from J, with 7 bases between. Germline V gene sequence: CDR1 MGHDK, CDR2 SYGVNS. The CDR3 region has the DNA TGTGCCAGCAGTGAATCGGGATACGGGGAGCTGTTTTTT. Translated: CASSESGYGELFF.